A single sample gave rise to the 20 T cell receptor beta chains below, sequenced in a study of T-cell memory formation after mild COVID-19. TCRdb used MiXCR to reprocess the 5' RACE reads, holding one entry per CDR3 protein. There are just under 150,000 distinct CDR3 sequences in the sample; about a fifth occur only once, and around 2.5% lies in the top ten. Sample: PBMCs or a T cell subset sorted from them (not recorded which). These receptor sequences come from an adult woman who had mild COVID-19 (a few samples of this study predate the infection). Cell type and time point are not known.

This clonotype was detected only a few times. This rearrangement joins TRBV12-3 or TRBV12-4 to TRBJ1-2; D possibly corresponds to TRBD1 (6 bases). V shed 6 bases and J shed 2 bases, with 13 bases lying between them. This CDR3 is 14 amino acids long. CDR3 amino acids: CASSSRQANYGYTF. The CDR3 DNA sequence: TGTGCCAGCAGCTCCAGACAGGCGAACTATGGCTACACCTTC.

In this sample, this clonotype turned up a few times. The chain carries TRBV12-3 or TRBV12-4 and TRBJ1-2; no clear D gene. This CDR3 comprises 13 residues. V lost 3 bases, J lost 13 bases, and 18 bases lay in between. The CDR3 here is CASSFDLALPPTF. Here the CDR3 DNA reads TGTGCCAGCAGTTTTGATTTGGCCCTGCCACCCACCTTC.

This clonotype was counted ten times or more. The gene calls are TRBV18 and TRBJ2-7, with 10 positions matching TRBD1. Germline V gene sequence: CDR1 KGHSH, CDR2 LQKENI. Trimming cost V 2 bases and J 3 bases; bases outside gene matches: 7. This CDR3 comprises 16 residues. The CDR3 reads CASSPSGTGVLYEQYF. CDR3 DNA sequence: TGTGCCAGCTCACCATCCGGGACAGGGGTCCTCTACGAGCAGTACTTC.

This clonotype showed up just a few times. This rearrangement joins TRBV15 to TRBJ2-1; TRBD2 aligns across 11 bases. J was trimmed by 7 bases and V by 4 bases; bases with no gene match: 9. The CDR3 loop spans 16 amino acids. Looked up from germline, CDR1 is LNHNV and CDR2 is YYDKDF (reference sequence). The CDR3 loop is CATSIKGLAAGNEQFF. CDR3 coding DNA: TGTGCCACCAGCATAAAGGGACTAGCGGCTGGTAATGAGCAGTTCTTC. Drawing the rest from reference TRBV15 and TRBJ2-1, the complete variable domain is DAMVIQNPRYQVTQFGKPVTLSCSQTLNHNVMYWYQQKSSQAPKLLFHYYDKDFNNEADTPDNFQSRRPNTSFCFLDIRSPGLGDTAMYLCATSIKGLAAGNEQFFGPGTRLTVL.

This clonotype was detected ten times or more. The gene calls are TRBV6-6 and TRBJ2-7, with D unclear. CDR1 is MNHNY and CDR2 is SVGAGI in the germline V gene (reference sequence). The CDR3 totals 15 residues. The germline V and J ends were trimmed by 4 bases and 0 bases, with 13 bases remaining between them. The CDR3 loop is CASSFPAHSSYEQYF. The CDR3 DNA sequence: TGTGCCAGCAGTTTCCCCGCGCATAGCTCCTACGAGCAGTACTTC.

In this sample, this clonotype turned up a few times. The DNA for the CDR3 is TGTGCCAGCAGCCCAACACTAGCGGGGGGGCATGAGCAGTTCTTC. Residues: CASSPTLAGGHEQFF. This sequence joins TRBV11-2 and TRBJ2-1; TRBD2 matches at 13 bases. The CDR3 length is 15 residues. Germline CDR1 SGHAT, CDR2 FQNNGV. Trimming cost V 5 bases and J 8 bases; bases outside gene matches: 6.

This clonotype was seen a few times. The chain's CDR3 is CASSRLTSLADTEAFF. The CDR3 DNA sequence: TGTGCCAGCAGTCGTTTGACCTCTCTTGCTGACACTGAAGCTTTCTTT. The rearrangement uses TRBV13 and TRBJ1-1; D is uncertain. The ends were cut back, 6 bases at V and 3 bases at J, with 20 bases in the middle. CDR3 length equals 16 residues. CDR1 and CDR2 (germline): PRHDT, FYEKMQ (reference sequence).

This chain joins TRBV7-6 and TRBJ2-7; D not certain. Germline V gene sequence: CDR1 SGHVS, CDR2 FNYEAQ. The ends were cut back, 5 bases at V and 2 bases at J, with 10 bases in the middle. The CDR3 runs 13 residues. CDR3 residues: CASSLPPAYEQYF. CDR3 DNA: TGTGCCAGCAGCCTCCCTCCGGCCTACGAGCAGTACTTC.

This clonotype was recorded a few times. The rearrangement uses TRBV7-3 and TRBJ2-5; D not certain. Trimming cost V 5 bases and J 5 bases, with 18 bases left between them. Germline V lookup: CDR1 SGHTA, CDR2 FQGTGA. This CDR3 contains 15 residues. The CDR3 bases are TGTGCCAGCAGCCTCCAATCGGACCGGTGGGAGACCCAGTACTTC. Protein: CASSLQSDRWETQYF.

J is TRBJ2-7 and V is TRBV12-3 or TRBV12-4; either TRBD1 or TRBD2 may fit D (7 bases each). The CDR3 is 14 amino acids. The germline V and J ends were trimmed by 1 base and 8 bases, with 15 bases remaining between them. CDR3 loop: CASSLGPRGGKQYF. CDR3 DNA sequence: TGTGCCAGCAGTTTAGGTCCCAGGGGGGGGAAGCAGTACTTC.

This clonotype has only a few counts. The chain recombines TRBV7-8 with TRBJ2-2, with D tentatively TRBD1 or TRBD2 (6 bases each). The CDR3 covers 16 residues. Trimming took 1 base from V and 4 from J, leaving 13 bases between them. Germline CDR1 SGHVS, CDR2 FQNEAQ. The CDR3 nucleotides read TGTGCCAGCAGCTTAGTGTTTGGGGGGCGCACCGGGGAGCTGTTTTTT. Protein: CASSLVFGGRTGELFF.

Only a few counts were recorded for this clonotype. V and J are TRBV14 and TRBJ2-1; 13 bases match TRBD2. This CDR3 is 16 amino acids long. CDR1 is SGHDN, CDR2 FVKESK, per germline. V dropped 4 bases and J dropped 12; count of bases not matched to a gene: 12. CDR3: CASSPIGGLAGKGQFF. DNA of the CDR3: TGTGCCAGCAGCCCAATCGGGGGACTAGCGGGAAAGGGGCAGTTCTTC.

This chain's CDR3 is CASSPDLNEKLFF. The CDR3 DNA reads as TGCGCCAGCTCACCGGACCTTAATGAAAAACTGTTTTTT. The rearrangement joins TRBV5-1 to TRBJ1-4, with D hard to call. V lost 7 bases, J lost 4 bases, and 11 bases lay in between. The germline gives CDR1 SGHRS, CDR2 YFSETQ. The CDR3 contains 13 residues.

The chain employs TRBV6-5 and TRBJ2-5, with D perhaps TRBD2 (5 bases). The CDR3 is 16 residues long. Between the trimmed V and J ends, which lost 4 bases and 4 bases, there was a span of 19 bases. The germline gives CDR1 MNHEY, CDR2 SVGAGI. The CDR3 coding sequence is TGTGCCAGCAGTTTTGCCGAGACCGGGATAGGAGAGACCCAGTACTTC. It yields the protein CASSFAETGIGETQYF.

The rearrangement links TRBV9 to TRBJ2-4, with TRBD2 matching over 10 bases. Trimming took 5 bases from V and 7 from J; bases not matched to a gene: 3. This CDR3 contains 13 residues. CDR1 and CDR2 (germline): SGDLS, YYNGEE. This CDR3 is CASSSGGPNIQYF. The CDR3 nucleotides are TGTGCCAGCAGTAGCGGGGGGCCGAACATTCAGTACTTC.

This sequence joins TRBV6-5 and TRBJ1-2, with D perhaps matching TRBD1 (5 bases). CDR1 is MNHEY and CDR2 is SVGAGI in the germline V gene. The CDR3 loop spans 14 amino acids. V was trimmed by 2 bases and J by 7 bases, leaving 14 bases between them. CDR3 DNA: TGTGCCAGCAGTTACGATTGGGGCTCGAGTGGCTACACCTTC. Its protein is CASSYDWGSSGYTF.

The rearrangement uses TRBV7-6 and TRBJ2-5, with D perhaps TRBD2 (6 bases). V shed 3 bases and J shed 4 bases, with 12 bases lying between them. This CDR3 spans 14 amino acids. Per the germline V gene, CDR1 is SGHVS and CDR2 is FNYEAQ. CDR3 sequence (DNA): TGTGCCAGCAGCTTGGGACTCGGGGGAGAGACCCAGTACTTC. Amino acid sequence: CASSLGLGGETQYF.

The chain joins TRBV27 to TRBJ2-5, with D perhaps assigned TRBD1 or TRBD2 (5 bases each). V lost 9 bases to trimming and J lost 3 bases, with 14 bases between them. CDR1 MNHEY and CDR2 SMNVEV come from the germline V gene (reference sequence). This CDR3 spans 13 amino acids. As DNA, the CDR3 is TGTGCCAGTAAGGGACGGGGAAAAGAGACCCAGTACTTC. As protein: CASKGRGKETQYF.

DNA for the CDR3: TGCAGCGCCCTCAACAGGGGCAGCTCCTACGAGCAGTACTTC. Translated: CSALNRGSSYEQYF. The chain combines TRBV29-1 with TRBJ2-7; TRBD1 matches at 7 bases. J gave up 0 bases and V 7 bases, and 9 bases lay outside the gene matches. Looked up from germline, CDR1 is SQVTM and CDR2 is ANQGSEA. The CDR3 covers 14 residues.

The rearrangement links TRBV5-1 to TRBJ2-1; D may correspond to TRBD1 or TRBD2 (6 bases each). Germline V gives CDR1 SGHRS, CDR2 YFSETQ. Trimming removed 0 bases at V and 7 bases at J, with 14 bases between. The CDR3 has 15 residues. CDR3: CASSLDPGAMNEQFF. CDR3 sequence (DNA): TGCGCCAGCAGCTTGGATCCGGGGGCGATGAATGAGCAGTTCTTC.